This TCR beta chain was recorded in a study of CD8+CD57+ T cells in acquired aplastic anemia. Study-level information: Recorded DNA amounts for sorted CD4+ and CD8+ cells had an average of approximately 3.2 ug. Healthy donors yielded some 9.9 million CD4+ cell reads on average. General study findings and limits: Significant differences in CD8+ Simpson's diversity were not observed between patients and controls. Patients and controls had in common 25 to 30 CD8+ CDR3 sequences.

The V end lost 2 bases, the J end lost 6 bases, and 3 bases lay between the germline ends. CDR1 and CDR2 from the germline V gene are ENHRY and SYGVKD. This CDR3 has 11 residues. The template for TCR beta VDJ and CDR3 sequence profiling was genomic DNA. TCRdb recomputed calls from the reads with MiXCR, one row per CDR3 protein. The sample has 200,000 to 250,000 distinct CDR3 sequences, about 59% seen once. This clonotype was recorded only once. What it binds is not known. The sample was sorted CD4+, CD8+, or CD8+CD57+ T cells (not recorded which) from PBMCs. The clonotype originates from a human donor in good health. The V call is TRBV10-3, the J call TRBJ2-3, with D hard to call. CDR3 sequence reads: CAISEQDTQYF. The CDR3 DNA follows: TGTGCCATCAGTGAGCAGGATACGCAGTATTTT.